One and the same sample provided the 27 T cell receptor beta chains below, sequenced in a study of PD-1 blockade in classical Hodgkin lymphoma. Profiled with immunoSEQ multiplex PCR; TCRdb holds only in-frame clones, not every one. The repertoire includes about 20,000 clones, about four fifths of them detected once, and 1% to 1.5% sits in the top ten. Noted time point: newly diagnosed, previously untreated cHL patient sample. Isolation of CD4+ T cells from thawed PBMCs was performed by magnetic negative selection. The source material was CD4+ T cells from blood. The receptors come from a human donor with classical Hodgkin lymphoma.

The genes are TRBV2 and TRBJ2-1, with TRBD1 identical over 11 bases. The ends lost 6 bases at V and 12 bases at J; junction bases unmatched: 4. In germline, CDR1 is SNHLY, CDR2 FYNNEI. The CDR3 extends over 12 amino acids. CDR3 bases: TGTGCCAGCAGGGGACAGGGGGGTAGGCAGTTCTTC. Its protein product is CASRGQGGRQFF.

This rearrangement joins TRBV19 to TRBJ1-1; no firm D call. Germline V gene lookup returns CDR1 LNHDA and CDR2 SQIVND (reference sequence). The CDR3 contains 13 residues. Trimming took 3 bases from V and 1 from J, leaving 6 bases between them. Here the CDR3 DNA reads TGTGCCAGTAGTATTTCCGGGAACACTGAAGCTTTCTTT. It encodes CASSISGNTEAFF. Combining the CDR3 with reference TRBV19 and TRBJ1-1 gives the whole variable domain DGGITQSPKYLFRKEGQNVTLSCEQNLNHDAMYWYRQDPGQGLRLIYYSQIVNDFQKGDIAEGYSVSREKKESFPLTVTSAQKNPTAFYLCASSISGNTEAFFGQGTRLTVV.

This chain uses TRBV7-9 with TRBJ2-3; TRBD2 agrees at 10 bases. The CDR3 contains 16 residues. Germline CDR1 reads SEHNR; CDR2 reads FQNEAQ (reference sequence). The V segment lost 7 bases and the J segment 3 bases; nucleotides outside the gene matches: 10. The CDR3 nucleotides read TGTGCCAGCACCCAAGAGGGGGGACTAGCGACAGATACGCAGTATTTT. Translating gives CASTQEGGLATDTQYF.

This sequence joins TRBV4-2 and TRBJ2-3; TRBD2 might be the D (7 bases). The CDR3 runs to 17 residues. Deletions cut 4 bases from V and 4 bases from J, with 21 bases between. Germline CDR1 and CDR2: LGHNA and YNFKEQ. CDR3 residues: CASSLSGGAGVPDTQYF. CDR3 coding DNA: TGTGCCAGCAGCCTATCCGGGGGCGCGGGAGTGCCAGATACGCAGTATTTT.

In DNA, the CDR3 is TGTGCCAGCAGCTTGGGAACAGACTATCAGCCCCAGCATTTT. The encoded protein is CASSLGTDYQPQHF. This rearrangement joins TRBV4-2 to TRBJ1-5; D remains unclear. The CDR3 has 14 residues. The germline CDR1 and CDR2 sequences are LGHNA and YNFKEQ. With 5 bases removed from V and 5 bases from J, the gap between germline ends came to 13 bases.

The genes are TRBV2 and TRBJ1-2, with TRBD1 as a possible D gene (6 bases). Germline V gene data show CDR1 as SNHLY and CDR2 as FYNNEI. The CDR3 covers 13 residues. With 3 bases removed from V and 4 bases from J, the gap between germline ends came to 9 bases. CDR3 sequence reads: CASSEDSGYGYTF. The CDR3 DNA reads as TGTGCCAGCAGTGAGGACAGCGGCTATGGCTACACCTTC.

The CDR3 loop is CASSFHRGRDTQTQYF. The CDR3 nucleotides are TGTGCCAGCAGTTTCCACAGGGGGCGCGATACCCAGACCCAGTACTTC. This rearrangement joins TRBV6-5 to TRBJ2-5; 9 positions match TRBD1. This CDR3 spans 16 amino acids. With V trimmed by 4 bases and J by 6 bases, 12 bases remained unmatched. Looked up from germline, CDR1 is MNHEY and CDR2 is SVGAGI.

This clone was counted a few times. The chain employs TRBV6-6 and TRBJ1-5, with TRBD1 matching 8 bases. Germline lookup yields CDR1 MNHNY and CDR2 SVGAGI (reference sequence). The CDR3 is made up of 15 amino acids. V dropped 4 bases and J dropped 5; count of bases not matched to a gene: 7. This chain's CDR3 is CASSLPGGGDQPQHF. The CDR3, as DNA: TGTGCCAGCAGTTTACCAGGGGGCGGGGATCAGCCCCAGCATTTT.

The V gene is TRBV2, the J gene TRBJ2-7; 9 nucleotides match TRBD1. Germline values: CDR1 SNHLY, CDR2 FYNNEI. CDR3 length: 15 residues. With 5 bases clipped from V and 0 bases from J, the junction kept 5 bases outside the gene matches. Written as DNA, the CDR3 is TGTGCCAGCAGTCCCGGGACAGGGAACTCCTACGAGCAGTACTTC. As protein: CASSPGTGNSYEQYF. The complete variable domain, with remaining parts taken from reference TRBV2 and TRBJ2-7, reads EPEVTQTPSHQVTQMGQEVILRCVPISNHLYFYWYRQILGQKVEFLVSFYNNEISEKSEIFDDQFSVERPDGSNFTLKIRSTKLEDSAMYFCASSPGTGNSYEQYFGPGTRLTVT.

The chain links TRBV2 to TRBJ1-2; 8 nucleotides line up with TRBD1. Germline lookup yields CDR1 SNHLY and CDR2 FYNNEI. The CDR3 sequence is 14 residues long. Losses at the gene ends were 5 bases for V and 6 bases for J; bases not matched to a gene: 8. In DNA form, the CDR3 reads TGTGCCAGCAGTCAGCGGACAGGGCGTGATGGCTACACCTTC. Amino acids: CASSQRTGRDGYTF.

This clone has only a few counts. J is TRBJ1-5 and V is TRBV2, with 12 bases aligning to TRBD1. CDR1 and CDR2 (germline): SNHLY, FYNNEI. The CDR3 totals 13 residues. Unmatched junction bases numbered 1, after V lost 6 bases and J lost 7 bases. The CDR3 spells CASRGQGAQPQHF. CDR3 DNA: TGTGCCAGCAGGGGACAGGGGGCCCAGCCCCAGCATTTT. The full variable domain, with the rest looked up from reference TRBV2 and TRBJ1-5, is EPEVTQTPSHQVTQMGQEVILRCVPISNHLYFYWYRQILGQKVEFLVSFYNNEISEKSEIFDDQFSVERPDGSNFTLKIRSTKLEDSAMYFCASRGQGAQPQHFGDGTRLSIL.

This clone was seen just once. This sequence joins TRBV28 and TRBJ2-2; 7 bases are a match to TRBD1. Germline V gene sequence: CDR1 MDHEN, CDR2 SYDVKM. This CDR3 has 13 amino acids. V shed 7 bases, J shed 5 bases, and the junction held 4 bases outside the gene matches. CDR3 region: CASTRTGTGELFF. DNA of the CDR3: TGTGCCAGCACCCGGACAGGTACCGGGGAGCTGTTTTTT.

The chain couples TRBV2 to TRBJ2-5; D perhaps matches TRBD1 (5 bases). The CDR3 is 14 amino acids. Germline loops: CDR1 SNHLY, CDR2 FYNNEI. Trimming left V 6 bases short and J 2 bases short, with 13 bases between. The CDR3 bases are TGTGCCAGCAGATCAAGACAGAATCAAGAGACCCAGTACTTC. Translating it yields CASRSRQNQETQYF.

The rearrangement uses TRBV7-2 and TRBJ2-7, with TRBD2 matching 8 bases. Germline V gene sequence: CDR1 SGHTA, CDR2 FQGNSA. The junction had 7 bases not matched to a gene; V was cut back by 4 bases and J by 2 bases. The CDR3 length is 15 residues. In DNA, the CDR3 is TGTGCCAGCAGCTCCGGCCCGGGGGGGGCCTACGAGCAGTACTTC. This gives the protein CASSSGPGGAYEQYF.

The chain has TRBV28 and TRBJ2-6; a possible D gene is TRBD2 (6 bases). The CDR3 consists of 15 residues. Trimming stripped 6 bases from V and 3 bases from J, with 12 bases between. The germline gives CDR1 MDHEN, CDR2 SYDVKM. CDR3 amino acids: CASSPGGGGANVLTF. As DNA, the CDR3 is TGTGCCAGCAGCCCCGGGGGAGGTGGGGCCAACGTCCTGACTTTC.

The chain joins TRBV19 to TRBJ2-1, with no clear D. This CDR3 comprises 15 residues. The germline gives CDR1 LNHDA, CDR2 SQIVND (reference sequence). V lost 3 bases to trimming and J lost 0 bases, with 9 bases between them. DNA of the CDR3: TGTGCCAGTAGTATGGAGACCAGCTCCTACAATGAGCAGTTCTTC. Its protein is CASSMETSSYNEQFF.

This clone was detected only once. This chain uses TRBV28 with TRBJ1-3; tentative D call: TRBD1 (5 bases). V lost 2 bases and J 1 base, leaving 6 bases between the germline ends. CDR1 and CDR2 from the germline V gene are MDHEN and SYDVKM. This CDR3 comprises 14 residues. For the CDR3, the DNA is TGTGCCAGCAGTTTAGGGGGGTCTGGAAACACCATATATTTT. It is translated as CASSLGGSGNTIYF. Filled out from reference TRBV28 and TRBJ1-3, the complete variable domain reads DVKVTQSSRYLVKRTGEKVFLECVQDMDHENMFWYRQDPGLGLRLIYFSYDVKMKEKGDIPEGYSVSREKKERFSLILESASTNQTSMYLCASSLGGSGNTIYFGEGSWLTVV.

This clone was seen a single time. The chain combines TRBV19 with TRBJ2-3; the D gene could be TRBD1 or TRBD2 (5 bases each). V dropped 3 bases and J dropped 2 bases, with 9 bases sitting between them. The CDR3 length is 14 residues. Germline CDR1 is LNHDA and CDR2 is SQIVND (reference sequence). CDR3 sequence: CASSIKGPTDTQYF. The DNA of the CDR3 is TGTGCCAGTAGTATTAAGGGACCCACAGATACGCAGTATTTT. Based on the CDR3 plus reference TRBV19 and TRBJ2-3, the full variable domain is DGGITQSPKYLFRKEGQNVTLSCEQNLNHDAMYWYRQDPGQGLRLIYYSQIVNDFQKGDIAEGYSVSREKKESFPLTVTSAQKNPTAFYLCASSIKGPTDTQYFGPGTRLTVL.

The chain joins TRBV9 to TRBJ1-4; D is undetermined. V was trimmed by 2 bases and J by 1 base, leaving 12 bases between them. The germline V gene encodes CDR1 SGDLS and CDR2 YYNGEE. This CDR3 has 16 amino acids. Here the CDR3 reads CASSVTPPGTNEKLFF. The CDR3 DNA is TGTGCCAGCAGCGTCACGCCCCCAGGAACTAATGAAAAACTGTTTTTT.

The chain couples TRBV11-2 to TRBJ2-2, with 7 bases that match TRBD2. Germline V CDR1 and CDR2: SGHAT, FQNNGV. This CDR3 has 14 residues. With 8 bases clipped from V and 0 bases from J, the junction kept 3 bases outside the gene matches. CDR3 region: CASRGGANTGELFF. CDR3 DNA sequence: TGTGCCAGCCGGGGAGGGGCGAACACCGGGGAGCTGTTTTTT.

The V and J genes are TRBV19 and TRBJ2-2, with D tentatively TRBD1 (5 bases). Germline V gene sequence: CDR1 LNHDA, CDR2 SQIVND (reference sequence). The V end was cut by 10 bases, the J end by 8 bases, with 17 bases between. The CDR3 spans 13 residues. As DNA, the CDR3 is TGTGCCACCCCGGACAAAGGTTCGGGGGAGCTGTTTTTT. It codes for CATPDKGSGELFF.

The gene calls are TRBV19 and TRBJ2-1; 11 nucleotides match TRBD2. CDR3 length equals 14 residues. Germline CDR1 is LNHDA and CDR2 is SQIVND (reference sequence). CDR3 residues: CATSGGSSYNEQFF. DNA for the CDR3: TGTGCTACTAGCGGGGGAAGCTCCTACAATGAGCAGTTCTTC.

The gene calls are TRBV21-1 and TRBJ1-5; the DNA was not used to check the table's D call, TRBD1. TRBV21-1 represents a pseudogene. This CDR3 contains 16 residues. CDR3 sequence reads: CASSKMTGGLNQPQHF. CDR3 nucleotide sequence: TGTGCCAGCAGCAAGATGACAGGGGGCCTAAATCAGCCCCAGCATTTT.

This clone has only one observation. The chain carries TRBV13 and TRBJ2-7; maybe TRBD1 (6 bases). Trimming shortened V by 5 bases and J by 6 bases, and 20 bases separated the two germline ends. Looked up from germline, CDR1 is PRHDT and CDR2 is FYEKMQ (reference sequence). The CDR3 covers 15 residues. The CDR3: CASSLSQGRFSEQYF. CDR3 sequence (DNA): TGTGCCAGCAGCCTTTCACAGGGTCGGTTCAGCGAGCAGTACTTC. The full variable domain, in which reference TRBV13 and TRBJ2-7 provide the parts outside the CDR3, is AAGVIQSPRHLIKEKRETATLKCYPIPRHDTVYWYQQGPGQDPQFLISFYEKMQSDKGSIPDRFSAQQFSDYHSELNMSSLELGDSALYFCASSLSQGRFSEQYFGPGTRLTVT.

This chain connects TRBV2 to TRBJ1-5; weak D call: TRBD1 (6 bases). V was shortened by 3 bases and J by 6 bases, with 12 bases between the two germline ends. This CDR3 contains 14 residues. Germline V gene data show CDR1 as SNHLY and CDR2 as FYNNEI. The CDR3 nucleotides read TGTGCCAGCAGTGAGGACAGTCAAGTTCAGCCCCAGCATTTT. Encoded protein: CASSEDSQVQPQHF.

This rearrangement joins TRBV6-1 to TRBJ1-5; unclear D gene. Trimming pared 7 bases from V and 3 bases from J, leaving 10 bases between. The CDR3 runs to 13 residues. Germline V gives CDR1 MNHNS, CDR2 SASEGT. The CDR3 DNA sequence: TGTGCCAGCATAGGCAGAGCCAATCAGCCCCAGCATTTT. Translated, it gives CASIGRANQPQHF.

The sample holds one count of this clone. V is TRBV7-9 and J is TRBJ2-7, with TRBD1 as a possible D gene (6 bases). This CDR3 spans 13 amino acids. Germline lookup yields CDR1 SEHNR and CDR2 FQNEAQ (reference sequence). Trimming stripped 0 bases from V and 5 bases from J, with 8 bases between. CDR3 protein: CASSLAQGHEQYF. The DNA of the CDR3 is TGTGCCAGCAGCTTAGCCCAGGGGCACGAGCAGTACTTC.